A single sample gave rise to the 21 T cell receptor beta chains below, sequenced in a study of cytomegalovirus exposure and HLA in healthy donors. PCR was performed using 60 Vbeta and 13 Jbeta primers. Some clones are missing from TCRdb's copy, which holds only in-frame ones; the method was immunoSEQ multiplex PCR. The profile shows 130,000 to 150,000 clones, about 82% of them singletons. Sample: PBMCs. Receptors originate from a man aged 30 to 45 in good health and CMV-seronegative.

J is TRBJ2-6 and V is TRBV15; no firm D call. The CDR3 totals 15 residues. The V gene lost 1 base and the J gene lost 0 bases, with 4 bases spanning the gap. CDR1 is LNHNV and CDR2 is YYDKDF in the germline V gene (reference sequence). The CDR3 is CATSRVVSGANVLTF. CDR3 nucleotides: TGTGCCACCAGCAGAGTCGTCTCTGGGGCCAACGTCCTGACTTTC.

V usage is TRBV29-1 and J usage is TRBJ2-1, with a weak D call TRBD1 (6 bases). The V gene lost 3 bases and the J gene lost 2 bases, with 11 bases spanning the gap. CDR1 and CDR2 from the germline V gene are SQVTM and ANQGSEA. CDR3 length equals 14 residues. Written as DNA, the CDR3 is TGCAGCGTTGACCGGCAGGGGACCTACAATGAGCAGTTCTTC. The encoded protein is CSVDRQGTYNEQFF.

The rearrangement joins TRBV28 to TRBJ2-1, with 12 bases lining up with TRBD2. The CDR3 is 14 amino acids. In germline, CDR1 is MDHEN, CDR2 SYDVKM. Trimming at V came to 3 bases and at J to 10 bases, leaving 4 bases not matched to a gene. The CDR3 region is CASSFRLAGDEQFF. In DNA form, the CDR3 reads TGTGCCAGCAGTTTCCGACTAGCGGGAGACGAGCAGTTCTTC.

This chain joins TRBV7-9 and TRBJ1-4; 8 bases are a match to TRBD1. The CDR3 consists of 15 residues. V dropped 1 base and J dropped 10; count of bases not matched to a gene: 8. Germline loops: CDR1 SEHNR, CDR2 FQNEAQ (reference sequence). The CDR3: CASSLDAGGAGKLFF. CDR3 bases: TGTGCCAGCAGCTTAGATGCAGGGGGCGCGGGAAAACTGTTTTTT.

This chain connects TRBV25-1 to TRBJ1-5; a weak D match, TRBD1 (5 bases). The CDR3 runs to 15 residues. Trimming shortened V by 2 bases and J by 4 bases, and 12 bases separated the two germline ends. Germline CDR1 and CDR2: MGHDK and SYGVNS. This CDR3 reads CASSENDSQNQPQHF. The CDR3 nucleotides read TGTGCCAGCAGTGAAAACGACAGCCAGAATCAGCCCCAGCATTTT. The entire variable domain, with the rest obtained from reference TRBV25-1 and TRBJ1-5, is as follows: EADIYQTPRYLVIGTGKKITLECSQTMGHDKMYWYQQDPGMELHLIHYSYGVNSTEKGDLSSESTVSRIRTEHFPLTLESARPSHTSQYLCASSENDSQNQPQHFGDGTRLSIL.

This CDR3 reads CASSQFPSGRAYEQYF. The CDR3 region has the DNA TGCGCCAGCAGCCAGTTCCCTAGCGGGAGGGCCTACGAGCAGTACTTC. The genes are TRBV4-1 and TRBJ2-7, with 12 bases identical to TRBD2. This CDR3 region has 16 residues. The trim removed 3 bases at V and 2 bases at J, leaving 5 bases unmatched. Looked up from germline, CDR1 is MGHRA and CDR2 is YSYEKL.

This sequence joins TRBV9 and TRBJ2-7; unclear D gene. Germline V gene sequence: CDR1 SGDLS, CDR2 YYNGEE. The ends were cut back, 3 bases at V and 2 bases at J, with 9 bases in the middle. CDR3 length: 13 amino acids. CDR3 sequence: CASSGTDAYEQYF. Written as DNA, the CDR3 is TGTGCCAGCAGCGGTACAGATGCCTACGAGCAGTACTTC.

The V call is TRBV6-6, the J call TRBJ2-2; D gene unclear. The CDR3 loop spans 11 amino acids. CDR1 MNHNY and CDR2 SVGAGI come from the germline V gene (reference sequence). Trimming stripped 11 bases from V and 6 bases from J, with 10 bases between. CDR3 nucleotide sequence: TGTGCCCACGAGGTCGCCGGGGAGCTGTTTTTT. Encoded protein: CAHEVAGELFF.

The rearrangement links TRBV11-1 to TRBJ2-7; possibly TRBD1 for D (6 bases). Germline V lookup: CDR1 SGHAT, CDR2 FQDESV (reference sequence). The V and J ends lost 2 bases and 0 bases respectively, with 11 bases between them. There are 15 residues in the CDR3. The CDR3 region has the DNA TGTGCCAGCAGCTTAACGGGACACGGCTCCTACGAGCAGTACTTC. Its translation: CASSLTGHGSYEQYF.

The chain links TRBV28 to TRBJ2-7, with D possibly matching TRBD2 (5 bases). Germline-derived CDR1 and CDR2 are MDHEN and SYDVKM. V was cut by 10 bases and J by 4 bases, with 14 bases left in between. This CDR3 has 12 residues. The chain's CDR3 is CATVRGRYEQYF. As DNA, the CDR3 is TGTGCCACCGTCCGGGGTCGGTACGAGCAGTACTTC.

This CDR3 reads CASSVYLGGQETQYF. CDR3 nucleotides: TGTGCCAGCAGTGTATACCTGGGAGGCCAAGAGACCCAGTACTTC. The J gene is TRBJ2-5, the V gene TRBV28; weak D call: TRBD2 (6 bases). This CDR3 comprises 15 residues. Germline V gene data show CDR1 as MDHEN and CDR2 as SYDVKM. The V and J ends lost 5 bases and 1 base respectively, with 14 bases between them.

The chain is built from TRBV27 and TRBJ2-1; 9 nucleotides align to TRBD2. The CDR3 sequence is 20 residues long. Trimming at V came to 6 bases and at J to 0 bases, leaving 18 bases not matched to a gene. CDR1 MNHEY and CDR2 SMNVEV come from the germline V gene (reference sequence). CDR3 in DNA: TGTGCCAGCAGCAAACGGACATCCGGGACTAGCCGGAGCTCCTACAATGAGCAGTTCTTC. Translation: CASSKRTSGTSRSSYNEQFF.

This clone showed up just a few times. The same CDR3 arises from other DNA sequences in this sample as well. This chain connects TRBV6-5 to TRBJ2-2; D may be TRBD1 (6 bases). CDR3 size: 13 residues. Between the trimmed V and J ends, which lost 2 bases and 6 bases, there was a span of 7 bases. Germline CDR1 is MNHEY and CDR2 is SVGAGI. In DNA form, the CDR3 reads TGTGCCAGCAGTTACGAGGGGGCCGGGGAGCTGTTTTTT. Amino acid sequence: CASSYEGAGELFF.

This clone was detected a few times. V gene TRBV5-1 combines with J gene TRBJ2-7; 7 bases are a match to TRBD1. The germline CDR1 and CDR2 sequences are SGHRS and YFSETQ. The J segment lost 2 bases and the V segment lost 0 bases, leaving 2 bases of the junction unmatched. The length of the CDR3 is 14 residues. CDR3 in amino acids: CASSLGDRAYEQYF. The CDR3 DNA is TGCGCCAGCAGCTTGGGGGACAGAGCCTACGAGCAGTACTTC.

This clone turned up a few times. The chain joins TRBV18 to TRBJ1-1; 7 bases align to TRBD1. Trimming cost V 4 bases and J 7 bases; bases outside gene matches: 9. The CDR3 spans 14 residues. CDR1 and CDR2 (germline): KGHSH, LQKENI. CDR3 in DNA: TGTGCCAGCTCACAGGGGGCAGGGAGAGGTGAAGCTTTCTTT. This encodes CASSQGAGRGEAFF.

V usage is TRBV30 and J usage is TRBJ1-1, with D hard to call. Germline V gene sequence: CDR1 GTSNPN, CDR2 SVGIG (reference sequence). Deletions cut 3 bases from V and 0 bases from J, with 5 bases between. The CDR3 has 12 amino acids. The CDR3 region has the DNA TGTGCCTGGAGGAGTATGAACACTGAAGCTTTCTTT. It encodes CAWRSMNTEAFF.

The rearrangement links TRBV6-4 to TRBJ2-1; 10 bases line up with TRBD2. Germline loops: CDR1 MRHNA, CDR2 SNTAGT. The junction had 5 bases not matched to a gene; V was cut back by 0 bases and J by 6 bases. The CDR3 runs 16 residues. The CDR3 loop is CASSDSAASGGNEQFF. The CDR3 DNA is TGTGCCAGCAGTGACTCAGCGGCTAGCGGGGGCAATGAGCAGTTCTTC.

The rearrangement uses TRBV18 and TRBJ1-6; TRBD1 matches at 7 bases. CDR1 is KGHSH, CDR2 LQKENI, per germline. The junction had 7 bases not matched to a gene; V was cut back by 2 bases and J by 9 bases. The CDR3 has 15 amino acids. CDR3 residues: CASSPAGQSVSPLHF. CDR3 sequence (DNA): TGTGCCAGCTCACCAGCGGGACAGAGCGTTTCACCCCTCCACTTT.

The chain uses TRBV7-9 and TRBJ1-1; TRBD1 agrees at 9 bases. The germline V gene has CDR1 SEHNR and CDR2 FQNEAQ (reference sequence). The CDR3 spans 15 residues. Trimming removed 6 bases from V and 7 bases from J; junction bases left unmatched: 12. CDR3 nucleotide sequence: TGTGCCAGCAGTACGACTGGACAGGGGTATGATGAAGCTTTCTTT. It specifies CASSTTGQGYDEAFF.

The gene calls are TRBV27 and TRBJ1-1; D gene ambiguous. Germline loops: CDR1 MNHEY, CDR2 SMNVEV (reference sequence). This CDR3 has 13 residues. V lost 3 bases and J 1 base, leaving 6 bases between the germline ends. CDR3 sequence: CASSFQENTEAFF. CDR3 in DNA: TGTGCCAGCAGTTTTCAGGAGAACACTGAAGCTTTCTTT.

DNA for the CDR3: TGTGCAAGTCGCTTAAGGGGCCAGGGGGCTGGTTACGAGCAGTACTTC. This sequence encodes CASRLRGQGAGYEQYF. The chain recombines TRBV12-2 with TRBJ2-7; the D call of TRBD1 is as the table states it, not checked on the DNA. TRBV12-2 is reported as a pseudogene. This CDR3 contains 16 residues.